This T cell receptor beta chain is drawn from a study of cytomegalovirus exposure and HLA in healthy donors. Findings and limits, study-wide: TCR beta chain V- and J-gene trimming was linked, in a later analysis, to a missense variant in DCLRE1C. The authors confirmed in vitro that a few CMV-associated chains were specific for CMV antigens. Productive rates of about 87% or about 30% were seen for most TCR beta V segments in an earlier analysis.

Those who donated were healthy bone marrow donors. The primer mix had 60 Vbeta and 13 Jbeta primers. Only in-frame clones appear in the TCRdb table, and some are missing; sequencing was by immunoSEQ multiplex PCR. This sample has about 190,000 clones, with around 86% found just once. For this clone: The antigen is undetermined.

CDR3 size: 15 residues. Per the germline V gene, CDR1 is LNHDA and CDR2 is SQIVND (reference sequence). Trimming cost V 5 bases and J 6 bases; bases outside gene matches: 10. The clonotype originates from a man in his forties in good health and CMV-seropositive. Sequenced material: PBMCs. This chain connects TRBV19 to TRBJ1-2, with 9 bases fitting TRBD1. This chain's CDR3 is CASSPSTGTGNGYTF. Written as DNA, the CDR3 is TGTGCCAGTAGTCCCAGTACCGGGACAGGGAATGGCTACACCTTC.